One sample yielded the 16 T cell receptor beta chains listed below, sequenced in a study of CD8 T cells in ankylosing spondylitis. Their target antigens are unknown. Points from the study as a whole: A TCR beta motif made of several highly homologous variants seemed typical of ankylosing spondylitis blood.

Each CDR3 protein is one row after TCRdb ran MiXCR on the 5' RACE reads. The repertoire holds fewer than 500,000 distinct CDR3 sequences, with 25% to 30% as singletons. Sequencing was carried out using blood, either unsorted or a sorted T cell fraction (not recorded which). These receptors originate from a male donor with ankylosing spondylitis.

The chain has TRBV11-2 and TRBJ2-7, with D perhaps matching TRBD2 (5 bases). V dropped 5 bases and J dropped 5 bases, with 10 bases sitting between them. CDR3 length equals 12 residues. The germline V gene encodes CDR1 SGHAT and CDR2 FQNNGV. The CDR3 nucleotides read TGTGCCAGCAGCGAAGGTAGCGACGAGCAGTACGTC. This sequence encodes CASSEGSDEQYV.

The V and J genes are TRBV20-1 and TRBJ2-1; the D call may be TRBD1 or TRBD2 (6 bases each). Looked up from germline, CDR1 is DFQATT and CDR2 is SNEGSKA (reference sequence). The CDR3 extends over 11 amino acids. Trimming removed 0 bases from V and 15 bases from J, with 12 bases in between. The CDR3 DNA is TGCAGTGCTAGAGATCGGGGGCAAGCGTTCTTC. The encoded protein is CSARDRGQAFF.

The chain joins TRBV5-1 to TRBJ2-1; 11 nucleotides align to TRBD2. The CDR3 runs to 15 residues. Germline V lookup: CDR1 SGHRS, CDR2 YFSETQ. Germline trimming cut 1 base from V and 7 bases from J; bases unmatched to any gene: 4. CDR3 bases: TGCGCCAGCAGCTTGCTCGGGACTAGCGGAAATGAGCAGTTCTTC. Protein product: CASSLLGTSGNEQFF.

The rearrangement uses TRBV19 and TRBJ2-1; TRBD2 matches at 12 bases. Germline V gene data show CDR1 as LNHDA and CDR2 as SQIVND (reference sequence). V was pared by 6 bases and J by 5 bases, with 8 bases of the junction left unmatched. This CDR3 comprises 16 residues. The CDR3 region has the DNA TGTGCCAGTAGCAGGCTAGCGGGAGGGACCGACAATGAGCAGTTCTTC. This encodes CASSRLAGGTDNEQFF.

This clonotype was seen a few times. The rearrangement joins TRBV3-1 to TRBJ1-5; the D gene is possibly TRBD1 (6 bases). The germline V and J ends were trimmed by 1 base and 3 bases, with 10 bases remaining between them. Germline-derived CDR1 and CDR2 are LGHDT and YNNKEL (reference sequence). CDR3 size: 15 residues. The CDR3 here is CASSQAAGDNQPQHF. In DNA form, the CDR3 reads TGTGCCAGCAGCCAAGCGGCAGGGGACAATCAGCCCCAGCATTTT.

This clonotype was counted a few times. This chain links TRBV5-5 with TRBJ2-6, with no clear D. V was trimmed by 1 base and J by 1 base, leaving 3 bases between them. Per the germline V gene, CDR1 is SGHKS and CDR2 is YYEKEE (reference sequence). The CDR3 runs 14 residues. The CDR3 reads CASSLKSGANVLTF. The CDR3 bases are TGTGCCAGCAGCTTGAAGTCTGGGGCCAACGTCCTGACTTTC.

This clonotype was counted between two and nine times. This rearrangement joins TRBV20-1 to TRBJ2-1; no clear D gene. Germline V gives CDR1 DFQATT, CDR2 SNEGSKA (reference sequence). V was trimmed by 1 base and J by 2 bases, leaving 6 bases between them. The CDR3 contains 13 residues. The CDR3 nucleotides are TGCAGTGCTAGAGGGCTAGCCTACAATGAGCAGTTCTTC. Its protein product is CSARGLAYNEQFF.

This clonotype turned up a few times. The chain combines TRBV20-1 with TRBJ2-5; 14 bases fit TRBD2. The CDR3 runs 17 residues. Looked up from germline, CDR1 is DFQATT and CDR2 is SNEGSKA (reference sequence). Trimming took 0 bases from V and 3 from J; bases not matched to a gene: 6. The CDR3 DNA reads as TGCAGTGCTAGAGATCCCGGGACTAGCGGGAGAAAAGAGACCCAGTACTTC. Translating gives CSARDPGTSGRKETQYF.

This chain connects TRBV5-1 to TRBJ2-3, with D possibly being TRBD2 (6 bases). The germline V gene encodes CDR1 SGHRS and CDR2 YFSETQ. CDR3 length: 16 amino acids. V was trimmed by 2 bases and J by 4 bases, leaving 17 bases between them. CDR3: CASSFARGKHADTQYF. The DNA for the CDR3 is TGCGCCAGCAGCTTCGCTCGGGGGAAGCATGCAGATACGCAGTATTTT.

V and J are TRBV7-6 and TRBJ2-1; 9 bases line up with TRBD2. This CDR3 is built from 12 residues. Germline CDR1 is SGHVS and CDR2 is FNYEAQ. After removal of 5 bases from V and 10 bases from J, the junction contained 3 bases not matched to a gene. CDR3 region: CASSPSGREQFF. In DNA form, the CDR3 reads TGTGCCAGCAGCCCAAGCGGGAGGGAGCAGTTCTTC.

V usage is TRBV7-8 and J usage is TRBJ1-5; the D is unclear. The CDR3 covers 17 residues. The V end was cut by 0 bases, the J end by 0 bases, with 12 bases between. Germline V CDR1 and CDR2: SGHVS, FQNEAQ. CDR3 region: CASSLAVAGYSNQPQHF. In DNA, the CDR3 is TGTGCCAGCAGCTTAGCGGTGGCAGGTTATAGCAATCAGCCCCAGCATTTT.

The rearrangement links TRBV20-1 to TRBJ1-4; possible D gene TRBD1, 5 bases. Germline V CDR1 and CDR2: DFQATT, SNEGSKA (reference sequence). This CDR3 comprises 13 residues. Trimming took off 5 bases at V and 5 bases at J, with 12 bases between the two ends. The CDR3 sequence is CSAPTEANEKLFF. The CDR3 DNA is TGCAGTGCTCCGACAGAAGCCAATGAAAAACTGTTTTTT.

This clonotype was observed a handful of times. J is TRBJ1-1 and V is TRBV27; 7 positions agree with TRBD1. Germline V lookup: CDR1 MNHEY, CDR2 SMNVEV (reference sequence). J was trimmed by 2 bases and V by 10 bases; bases with no gene match: 7. The CDR3 spans 13 residues. CDR3 residues: CATKGQINTEAFF. The CDR3 DNA is TGTGCCACCAAGGGACAGATTAACACTGAAGCTTTCTTT.

The chain employs TRBV29-1 and TRBJ2-3; TRBD1 matches 7 bases. Germline V gives CDR1 SQVTM, CDR2 ANQGSEA. V shed 4 bases, J shed 2 bases, and the junction held 6 bases outside the gene matches. CDR3 length: 14 residues. In DNA, the CDR3 is TGCAGCGTTGCCAGGGGACAGAACACAGATACGCAGTATTTT. This translates into CSVARGQNTDTQYF.

Ten or more counts support this clonotype. The rearrangement links TRBV5-1 to TRBJ1-3; no firm D call. Germline V gene sequence: CDR1 SGHRS, CDR2 YFSETQ. This CDR3 is 14 amino acids long. V was pared by 0 bases and J by 2 bases, with 6 bases between. This CDR3 reads CASSLGVTGNTIYF. The CDR3 region has the DNA TGCGCCAGCAGCTTGGGGGTTACTGGAAACACCATATATTTT.

The sample holds a few counts of this clonotype. V gene TRBV11-2 combines with J gene TRBJ1-1, with D unclear. The CDR3 runs 11 residues. The V and J ends lost 5 bases and 8 bases respectively, with 9 bases between them. The V gene's germline CDR1 is SGHAT and CDR2 FQNNGV. The CDR3 DNA is TGTGCCAGCAGCGTAATCCTCGAAGCTTTCTTT. It encodes CASSVILEAFF.